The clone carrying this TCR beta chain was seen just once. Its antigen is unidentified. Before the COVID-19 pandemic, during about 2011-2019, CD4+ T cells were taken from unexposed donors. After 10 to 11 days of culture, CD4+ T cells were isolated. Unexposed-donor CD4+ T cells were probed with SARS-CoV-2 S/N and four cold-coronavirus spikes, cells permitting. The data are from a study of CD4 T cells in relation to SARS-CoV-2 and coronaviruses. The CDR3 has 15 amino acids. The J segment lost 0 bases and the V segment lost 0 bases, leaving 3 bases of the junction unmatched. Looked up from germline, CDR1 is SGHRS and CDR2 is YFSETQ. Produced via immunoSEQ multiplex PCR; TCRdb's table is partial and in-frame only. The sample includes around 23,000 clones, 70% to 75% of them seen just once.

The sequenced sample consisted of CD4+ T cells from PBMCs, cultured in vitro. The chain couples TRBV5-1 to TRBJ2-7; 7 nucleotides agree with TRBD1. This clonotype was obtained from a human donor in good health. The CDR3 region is CASSLEWDSSYEQYF. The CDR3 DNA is TGCGCCAGCAGCTTGGAATGGGACAGCTCCTACGAGCAGTACTTC.